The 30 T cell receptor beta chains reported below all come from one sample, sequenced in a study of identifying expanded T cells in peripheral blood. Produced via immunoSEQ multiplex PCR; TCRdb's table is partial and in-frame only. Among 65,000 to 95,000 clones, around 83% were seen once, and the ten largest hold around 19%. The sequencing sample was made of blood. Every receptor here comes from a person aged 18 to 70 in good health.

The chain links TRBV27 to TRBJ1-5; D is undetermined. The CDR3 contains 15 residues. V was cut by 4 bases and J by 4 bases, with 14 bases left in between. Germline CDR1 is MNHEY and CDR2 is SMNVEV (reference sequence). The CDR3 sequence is CASSSLAGFNQPQHF. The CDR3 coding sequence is TGTGCCAGCAGTTCCTTGGCAGGTTTTAATCAGCCCCAGCATTTT.

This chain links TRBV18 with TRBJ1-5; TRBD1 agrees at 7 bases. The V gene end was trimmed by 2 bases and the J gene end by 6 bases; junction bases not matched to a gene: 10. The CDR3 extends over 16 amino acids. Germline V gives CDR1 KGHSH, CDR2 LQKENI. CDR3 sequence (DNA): TGTGCCAGCTCACCAATTAACGTCAGGGGGGTTCAGCCCCAGCATTTT. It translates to CASSPINVRGVQPQHF.

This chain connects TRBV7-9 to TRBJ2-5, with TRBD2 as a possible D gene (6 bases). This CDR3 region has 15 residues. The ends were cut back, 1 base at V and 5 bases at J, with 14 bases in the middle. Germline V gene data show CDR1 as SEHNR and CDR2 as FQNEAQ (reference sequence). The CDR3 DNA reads TGTGCCAGCAGCTTAGAATTAGCGGTTCAGGAGACCCAGTACTTC. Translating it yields CASSLELAVQETQYF. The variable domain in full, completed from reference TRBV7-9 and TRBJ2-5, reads DTGVSQNPRHKITKRGQNVTFRCDPISEHNRLYWYRQTLGQGPEFLTYFQNEAQLEKSRLLSDRFSAERPKGSFSTLEIQRTEQGDSAMYLCASSLELAVQETQYFGPGTRLLVL.

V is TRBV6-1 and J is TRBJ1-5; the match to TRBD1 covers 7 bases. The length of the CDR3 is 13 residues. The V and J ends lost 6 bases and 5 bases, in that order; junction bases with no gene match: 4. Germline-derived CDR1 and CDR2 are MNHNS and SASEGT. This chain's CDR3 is CASSTGVDQPQHF. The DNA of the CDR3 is TGTGCCAGCAGCACAGGGGTGGATCAGCCCCAGCATTTT.

CDR3 in amino acids: CSVEGSDTQYF. The CDR3 DNA sequence: TGCAGCGTTGAGGGGTCAGATACGCAGTATTTT. This chain joins TRBV29-1 and TRBJ2-3, with D uncertain. Germline CDR1 reads SQVTM; CDR2 reads ANQGSEA. V lost 3 bases, J lost 4 bases, and 5 bases lay in between. The CDR3 totals 11 residues.

The DNA for the CDR3 is TGTGCCAGCAGCCAAAGGACTAGCGACACAGATACGCAGTATTTT. Its protein product is CASSQRTSDTDTQYF. V and J are TRBV7-3 and TRBJ2-3; 9 bases line up with TRBD2. Germline CDR1 is SGHTA and CDR2 is FQGTGA. V lost 5 bases and J lost 2; bases outside the gene matches: 5. This CDR3 has 15 residues.

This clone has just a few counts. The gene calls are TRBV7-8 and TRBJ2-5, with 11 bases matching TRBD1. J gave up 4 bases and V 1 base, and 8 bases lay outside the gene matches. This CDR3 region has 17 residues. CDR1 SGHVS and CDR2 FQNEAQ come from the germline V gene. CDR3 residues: CASSLGGGTGGRETQYF. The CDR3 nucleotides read TGTGCCAGCAGCTTAGGAGGCGGGACAGGGGGAAGAGAGACCCAGTACTTC.

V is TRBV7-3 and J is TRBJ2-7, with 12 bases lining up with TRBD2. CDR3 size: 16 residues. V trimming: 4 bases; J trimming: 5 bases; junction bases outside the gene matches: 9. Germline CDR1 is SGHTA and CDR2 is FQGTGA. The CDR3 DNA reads TGTGCCAGCAGCTCTCGGACTAGCGGGGATCGGAACGAGCAGTACTTC. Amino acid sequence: CASSSRTSGDRNEQYF.

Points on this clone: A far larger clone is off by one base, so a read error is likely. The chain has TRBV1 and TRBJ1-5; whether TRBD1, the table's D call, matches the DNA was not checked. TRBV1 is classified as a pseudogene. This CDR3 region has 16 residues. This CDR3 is CTSSQDRDSSYQPQHF. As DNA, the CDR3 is TGCACCAGCAGCCAAGACAGGGACAGCTCTTATCAGCCCCAGCATTTT.

The DNA for the CDR3 is TGTGCCAGTAGATCCCCCGGTATTAGCTCCTACGAGCAGTACTTC. It encodes CASRSPGISSYEQYF. The chain employs TRBV19 and TRBJ2-7; no definite D call. V was clipped by 6 bases and J by 0 bases, with 15 bases between them. The V gene's germline CDR1 is LNHDA and CDR2 SQIVND (reference sequence). The CDR3 runs 15 residues.

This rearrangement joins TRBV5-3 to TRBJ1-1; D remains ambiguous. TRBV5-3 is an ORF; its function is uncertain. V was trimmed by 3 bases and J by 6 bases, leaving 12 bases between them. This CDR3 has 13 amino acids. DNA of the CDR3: TGTGCCAGAAGCTGGGGATGGACGGCTGAAGCTTTCTTT. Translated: CARSWGWTAEAFF.

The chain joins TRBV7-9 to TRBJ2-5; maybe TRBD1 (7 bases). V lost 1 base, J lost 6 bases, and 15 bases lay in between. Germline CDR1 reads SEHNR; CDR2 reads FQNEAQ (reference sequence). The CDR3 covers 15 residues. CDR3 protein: CASSLDDRAGKTQYF. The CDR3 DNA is TGTGCCAGCAGCTTAGACGACAGGGCGGGAAAGACCCAGTACTTC.

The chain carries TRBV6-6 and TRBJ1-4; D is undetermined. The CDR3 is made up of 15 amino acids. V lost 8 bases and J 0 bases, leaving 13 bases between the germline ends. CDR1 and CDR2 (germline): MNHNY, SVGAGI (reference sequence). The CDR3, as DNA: TGTGCCAGCCACTGGGAGGGAGCAACTAATGAAAAACTGTTTTTT. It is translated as CASHWEGATNEKLFF.

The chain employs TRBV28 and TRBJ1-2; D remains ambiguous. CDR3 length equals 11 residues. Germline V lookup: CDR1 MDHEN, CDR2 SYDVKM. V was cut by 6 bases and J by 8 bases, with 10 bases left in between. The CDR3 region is CASRSVGGYTF. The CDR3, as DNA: TGTGCCAGCAGATCGGTTGGAGGCTACACCTTC.

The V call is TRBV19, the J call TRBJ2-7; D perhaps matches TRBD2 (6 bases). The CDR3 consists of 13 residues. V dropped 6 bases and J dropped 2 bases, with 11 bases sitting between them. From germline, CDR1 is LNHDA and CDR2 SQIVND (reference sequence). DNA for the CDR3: TGTGCCAGTAGCCGATCTAGCGCCTACGAGCAGTACTTC. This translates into CASSRSSAYEQYF.

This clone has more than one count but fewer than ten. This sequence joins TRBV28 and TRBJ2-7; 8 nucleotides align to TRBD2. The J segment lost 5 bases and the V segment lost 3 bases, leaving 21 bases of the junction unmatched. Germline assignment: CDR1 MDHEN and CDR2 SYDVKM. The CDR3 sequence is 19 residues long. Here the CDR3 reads CASSFSVGTSGHNRDEQYF. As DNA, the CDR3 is TGTGCCAGCAGTTTTTCGGTGGGAACTAGCGGACACAACAGGGACGAGCAGTACTTC.

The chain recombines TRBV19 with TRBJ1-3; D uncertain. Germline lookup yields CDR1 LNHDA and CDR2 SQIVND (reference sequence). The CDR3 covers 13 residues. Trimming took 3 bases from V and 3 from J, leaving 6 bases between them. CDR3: CASSIYGGNTIYF. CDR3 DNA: TGTGCCAGTAGTATCTACGGTGGAAACACCATATATTTT.

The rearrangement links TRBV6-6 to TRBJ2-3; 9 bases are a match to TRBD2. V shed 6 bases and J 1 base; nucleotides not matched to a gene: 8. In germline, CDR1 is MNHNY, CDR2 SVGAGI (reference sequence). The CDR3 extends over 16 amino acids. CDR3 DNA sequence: TGTGCCAGCAGAGATCATAGCGGGAGCGGCACAGATACGCAGTATTTT. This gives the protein CASRDHSGSGTDTQYF.

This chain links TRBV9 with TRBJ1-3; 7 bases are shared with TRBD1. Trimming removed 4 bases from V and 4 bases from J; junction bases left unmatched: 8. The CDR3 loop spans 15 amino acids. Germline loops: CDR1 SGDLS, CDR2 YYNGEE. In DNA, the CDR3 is TGTGCCAGCAGCCCAAAGACAGGGTCCGGAAACACCATATATTTT. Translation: CASSPKTGSGNTIYF.

This CDR3 is CASRADRNTEAFF. The CDR3 region has the DNA TGTGCCAGCAGAGCGGACAGGAACACTGAAGCTTTCTTT. The rearrangement links TRBV6-1 to TRBJ1-1; tentative D call: TRBD1 (6 bases). Looked up from germline, CDR1 is MNHNS and CDR2 is SASEGT. V shed 6 bases and J shed 1 base, with 9 bases lying between them. The CDR3 is 13 amino acids.

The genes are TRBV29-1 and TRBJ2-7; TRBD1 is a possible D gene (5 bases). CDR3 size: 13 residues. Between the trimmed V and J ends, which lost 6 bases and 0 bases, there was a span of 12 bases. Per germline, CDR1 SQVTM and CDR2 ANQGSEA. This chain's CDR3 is CSVTPTASYEQYF. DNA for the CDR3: TGCAGCGTCACACCGACAGCCTCCTACGAGCAGTACTTC.

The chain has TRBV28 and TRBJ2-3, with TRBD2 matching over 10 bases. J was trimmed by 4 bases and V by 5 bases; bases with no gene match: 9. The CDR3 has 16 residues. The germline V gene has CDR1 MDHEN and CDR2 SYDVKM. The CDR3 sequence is CASSPIAGGPPDTQYF. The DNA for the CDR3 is TGTGCCAGCAGTCCCATAGCGGGAGGCCCCCCAGATACGCAGTATTTT. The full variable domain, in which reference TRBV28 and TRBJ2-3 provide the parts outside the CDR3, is DVKVTQSSRYLVKRTGEKVFLECVQDMDHENMFWYRQDPGLGLRLIYFSYDVKMKEKGDIPEGYSVSREKKERFSLILESASTNQTSMYLCASSPIAGGPPDTQYFGPGTRLTVL.

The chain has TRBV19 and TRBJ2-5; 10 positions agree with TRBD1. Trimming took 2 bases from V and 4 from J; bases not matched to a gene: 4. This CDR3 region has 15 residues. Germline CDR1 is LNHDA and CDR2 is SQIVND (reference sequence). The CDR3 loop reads CASSIWTGGRETQYF. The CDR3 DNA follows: TGTGCCAGTAGTATATGGACAGGGGGACGAGAGACCCAGTACTTC.

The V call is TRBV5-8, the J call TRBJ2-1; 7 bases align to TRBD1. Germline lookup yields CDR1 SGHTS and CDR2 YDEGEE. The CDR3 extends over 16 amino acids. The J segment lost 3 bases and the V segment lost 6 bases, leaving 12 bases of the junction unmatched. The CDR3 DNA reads TGTGCCAGCAACATCTTACAGGGGACGGACTACAATGAGCAGTTCTTC. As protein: CASNILQGTDYNEQFF.

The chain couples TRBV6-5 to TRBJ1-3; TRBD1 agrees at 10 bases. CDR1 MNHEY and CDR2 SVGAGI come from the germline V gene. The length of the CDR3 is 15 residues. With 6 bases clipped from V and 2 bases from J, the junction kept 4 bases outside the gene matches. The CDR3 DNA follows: TGTGCCAGCAGCCTGACAGGGGGCCCTGGAAACACCATATATTTT. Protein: CASSLTGGPGNTIYF.

CDR3 sequence: CASSPAASLTDTQYF. DNA for the CDR3: TGCGCCAGCAGCCCCGCAGCCTCCCTCACAGATACGCAGTATTTT. The rearrangement uses TRBV5-1 and TRBJ2-3; D is unresolved. Germline-derived CDR1 and CDR2 are SGHRS and YFSETQ. This CDR3 has 15 amino acids. Trimming stripped 4 bases from V and 2 bases from J, with 14 bases between.

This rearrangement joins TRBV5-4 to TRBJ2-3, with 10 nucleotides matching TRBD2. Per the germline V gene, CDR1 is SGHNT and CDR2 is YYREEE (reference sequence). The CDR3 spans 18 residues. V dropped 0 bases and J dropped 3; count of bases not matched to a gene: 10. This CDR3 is CASSLAGLAGVQTDTQYF. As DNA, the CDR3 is TGTGCCAGCAGCTTGGCCGGGCTAGCGGGAGTACAGACAGATACGCAGTATTTT.

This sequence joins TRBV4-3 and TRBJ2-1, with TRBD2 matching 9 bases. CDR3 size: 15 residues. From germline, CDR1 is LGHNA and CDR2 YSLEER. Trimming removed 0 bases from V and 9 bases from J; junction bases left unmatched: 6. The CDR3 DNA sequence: TGCGCCAGCAGCCAAGAAGTAGCGGGAGCGGGTGAGCAGTTCTTC. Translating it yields CASSQEVAGAGEQFF.

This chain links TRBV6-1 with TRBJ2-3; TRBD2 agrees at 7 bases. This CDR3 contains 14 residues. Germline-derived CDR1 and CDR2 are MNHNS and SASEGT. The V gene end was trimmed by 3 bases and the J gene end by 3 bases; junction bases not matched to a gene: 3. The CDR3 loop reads CASSDGLETDTQYF. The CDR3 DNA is TGTGCCAGCAGTGACGGACTAGAAACAGATACGCAGTATTTT.

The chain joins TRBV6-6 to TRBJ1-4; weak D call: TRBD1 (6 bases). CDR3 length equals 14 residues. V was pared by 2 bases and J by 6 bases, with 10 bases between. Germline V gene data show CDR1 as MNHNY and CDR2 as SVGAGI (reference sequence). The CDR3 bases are TGTGCCAGCAGTTACCGGGACACGGATGAAAAACTGTTTTTT. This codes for CASSYRDTDEKLFF.